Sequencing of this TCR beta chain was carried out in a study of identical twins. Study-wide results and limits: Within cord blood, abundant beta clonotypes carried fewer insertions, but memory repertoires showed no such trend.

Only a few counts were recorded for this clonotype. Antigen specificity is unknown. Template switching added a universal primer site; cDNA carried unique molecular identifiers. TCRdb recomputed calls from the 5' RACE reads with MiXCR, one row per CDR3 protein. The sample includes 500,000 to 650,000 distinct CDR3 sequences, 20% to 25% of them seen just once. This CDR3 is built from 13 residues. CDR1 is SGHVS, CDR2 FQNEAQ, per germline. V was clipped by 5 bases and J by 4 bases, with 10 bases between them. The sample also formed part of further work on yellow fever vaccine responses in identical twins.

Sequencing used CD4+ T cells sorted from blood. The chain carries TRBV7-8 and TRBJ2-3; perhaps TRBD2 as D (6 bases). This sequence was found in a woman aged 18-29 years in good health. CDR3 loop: CASSDPGADTQYF. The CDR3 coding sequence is TGTGCCAGCAGCGACCCGGGGGCAGATACGCAGTATTTT.